The sequence of this TCR beta chain was determined in a study of T cell responses to AZD1222 COVID-19 vaccine (TCRdb year 2021). Regarding the research as a whole: AZD1222 recipients with second doses at about 4 weeks or about 12 weeks were pooled, because spike-specific TCR depth and breadth did not differ between schedules. A total of 233 trial participants underwent TCR sequencing, of whom 200 to 220 had received two doses of AZD1222 and 26 had received two doses of the MenACWY control vaccine. Enrollment into the trials was organized by age into subgroups of 18-55, 56-69 and 70-plus years, and those subgroups contained 148, 28 and 57 TCR-sequenced participants, respectively. Points the paper makes about the study in general: Because no samples from the day 14 peak response were available, repertoires could be characterized only after the peak T cell response. Conclusions about previously exposed vaccinees were limited because only five to seven AZD1222 recipients were SARS-CoV-2 seropositive at baseline. Spike-specific TCR breadth and depth rose significantly after two AZD1222 doses compared with day 0 and with MenACWY recipients. In the small 56-69-year group, the increase in depth fell short of significance, most likely because of low power. Participants were mostly white British and included more females than males, and it was suggested by the authors that clonal diversity may have been underestimated. The whole spike protein was spanned by vaccine-associated CD4 TCRs, and dominant responses were seen in regions 160-218 and 743-854. Reportedly, almost half of the unique spike-specific TCRs recognized epitopes lying outside the regions that are mutated in the B.1.351 and B.1.1.7 variants.

Read against the paper, the sample's time point label means: baseline before first vaccination. The vaccinee samples were drawn from two UK trials, COV001 and COV002, one of which was a single-blind randomized controlled phase 2/3 trial testing AZD1222 (ChAdOx1 nCoV-19) in healthy adults. Trial participant PBMC samples were collected at day 0 and day 28 after the second dose for TCRbeta chain sequencing. The CDR3 regions of human TCRbeta chains were subjected to immunosequencing. The source study handled its data this way. TCRs in the repertoires were matched against a reference library of SARS-CoV-2-specific TCRs that had been generated with the MIRA antigen-specificity platform. Breadth was defined as the fraction of unique TCRs that were SARS-CoV-2-associated. Depth was defined as the fraction of total T cells that were SARS-CoV-2-associated. Each spike-specific TCR was assigned to its reactive spike region and to a CD4 or CD8 class using the MIRA data. Log10-transformed breadth and depth values were compared by one-way ANOVA with Sidak's multiple comparisons tests. As stored in TCRdb, this immuneACCESS dataset retains in-frame rearrangements with V and J assigned. A fraction of the clones does not appear; measured against another copy, unresolved V genes explain less than half of the discrepancy, and the remainder lacks a known reason. D and trimming come from the DNA, and the V and J calls and clone size come from that table. The sample yields about 120,000 clones; approximately 85% were counted once. The ten largest clones take up 5.5% to 8% of the sample.

In regard to this clone: The antigen it binds to is not known. No per-base quality is available; no much larger clone lies one base away.

Clipping removes 6 bases from V and 4 bases from J, with 6 as the unmatched junction base count. Inclusive of the bounding cysteine and phenylalanine, the CDR3 is 14 residues long. Here the CDR3 DNA is all that survives: 42 bases in frame from base 1. CDR1 and CDR2 were assigned from the germline V gene as SNHLY and FYNNEI. This receptor was identified in an adult in good health. Material: peripheral blood, obtained on day 0 of AZD1222 vaccination. The rearrangement joined TRBV2 to TRBJ2-5; 9 nucleotides in the junction match TRBD1. The nucleotide sequence is TGTGCCAGCAGCCGGGACAGGGTTGGAGAGACCCAGTACTTC. This yields the protein CASSRDRVGETQYF.